This is a list of T cell receptor beta chains from one sample in a study of blood T cell repertoires in COVID-19. TCRdb's table, derived via immunoSEQ multiplex PCR, lists solely in-frame clones and lacks some. The sample carries over 95,000 clones, about 87% recorded once. The sample was peripheral blood. The receptors stem from a woman aged 45-65 years with acute or convalescent COVID-19. CDR3s include the opening cysteine and the closing phenylalanine or tryptophan. D genes are given only for firm matches. Only part of the rows carry a size: once, few, many, or a class if the clone is expanded.

length: 12; V: TRBV5-1; size: .; J: TRBJ2-1; D: .; DNA: TGCGCCAGCAGCAGGGACTTCAGTGAGCAGTTCTTC; CDR3: CASSRDFSEQFF
length: 15; V: TRBV28; size: once; J: TRBJ2-2; D: TRBD1; DNA: TGTGCCAGCAGTTCCGGGGGACAGGGGGCCGGGGAGCTGTTTTTT; CDR3: CASSSGGQGAGELFF
length: 16; V: TRBV27; size: .; J: TRBJ1-4; D: .; DNA: TGTGCCAGCAGCCCCATTCCCCTTAGTGTTGGTTTGAAACTGTTTTTT; CDR3: CASSPIPLSVGLKLFF
length: 15; V: TRBV30; size: .; J: TRBJ2-3; D: .; DNA: TGTGCCTGGAGTGTAGCAGGGGTGGGCACAGATACGCAGTATTTT; CDR3: CAWSVAGVGTDTQYF
length: 18; V: TRBV5-5; size: once; J: TRBJ2-6; D: TRBD2; DNA: TGTGCCAGCAGCTTGGGCGGGGGGCTTCGCTCTGGGGCCAACGTCCTGACTTTC; CDR3: CASSLGGGLRSGANVLTF
length: 13; V: TRBV12-3/TRBV12-4; size: .; J: TRBJ1-1; D: TRBD1; DNA: TGTGCCAGCAGTCATACAGGGGGCCCTGAAGCTTTCTTT; CDR3: CASSHTGGPEAFF
length: 16; V: TRBV4-2; size: .; J: TRBJ2-5; D: TRBD2; DNA: TGTGCCAGCAGCCAAGACCCTAGCGGGGGGCAAGAGACCCAGTACTTC; CDR3: CASSQDPSGGQETQYF
length: 14; V: TRBV2; size: .; J: TRBJ1-5; D: .; DNA: TGTGCCAGCAGACAAAGGGGGTATTATCAGCCCCAGCATTTT; CDR3: CASRQRGYYQPQHF
length: 17; V: TRBV24-1; size: .; J: TRBJ2-6; D: .; DNA: TGTGCCACCAGTGATTCCGCGGGGATCTCTGGGGCCAACGTCCTGACTTTC; CDR3: CATSDSAGISGANVLTF
length: 15; V: TRBV6-2/TRBV6-3; size: .; J: TRBJ2-7; D: .; DNA: TGTGCCAGCAGTTCACTAGGAACTAGCCCCTACGAGCAGTACTTC; CDR3: CASSSLGTSPYEQYF
length: 14; V: TRBV7-2; size: .; J: TRBJ1-5; D: TRBD1; DNA: TGTGCCAGCAGCTCGACAGGGGAGGGCCAGCCCCAGCATTTT; CDR3: CASSSTGEGQPQHF
length: 15; V: TRBV7-9; size: .; J: TRBJ2-7; D: TRBD2; DNA: TGTGCCAGCAGCTTAGAGGCTAGCGGGAACTACGAGCAGTACTTC; CDR3: CASSLEASGNYEQYF
length: 15; V: TRBV23-1; size: .; J: TRBJ1-5; D: .; DNA: TGCGCCAGCAGTCAATCGACGGGGGACAATCAGCCCCAGCATTTT; CDR3: CASSQSTGDNQPQHF
length: 13; V: TRBV3-1/TRBV3-2; size: .; J: TRBJ2-7; D: TRBD1; DNA: TGTGCCAGCAGCTACAGGGGCTCCTACGAGCAGTACTTC; CDR3: CASSYRGSYEQYF
length: 15; V: TRBV7-2; size: .; J: TRBJ2-3; D: .; DNA: TGTGCCAGCAGCTTACGACAGACTAGCACAGATACGCAGTATTTT; CDR3: CASSLRQTSTDTQYF
length: 14; V: TRBV3-1/TRBV3-2; size: .; J: TRBJ1-2; D: .; DNA: TGTGCCAGCAGCCTACTTACAGGGAGAAGGGGCTACACCTTC; CDR3: CASSLLTGRRGYTF
length: 14; V: TRBV18; size: .; J: TRBJ1-2; D: .; DNA: TGTGCCAGCTCACCACTTGATTGGAGCTATGGCTACACCTTC; CDR3: CASSPLDWSYGYTF
length: 14; V: TRBV7-2; size: .; J: TRBJ1-1; D: TRBD1; DNA: TGTGCCAGCAGCGCGCCGGGACAGGGATTGGAAGCTTTCTTT; CDR3: CASSAPGQGLEAFF
length: 13; V: TRBV7-2; size: .; J: TRBJ2-1; D: TRBD1; DNA: TGTGCCAGCAGCTTGGGACAGGGGAATGAGCAGTTCTTC; CDR3: CASSLGQGNEQFF
length: 14; V: TRBV3-1/TRBV3-2; size: .; J: TRBJ2-1; D: TRBD2; DNA: TGTGCCAGCAGCCGTAAGAGCGGGGGGGCGGAAAAGTTCTTC; CDR3: CASSRKSGGAEKFF
length: 15; V: TRBV19; size: once; J: TRBJ2-5; D: .; DNA: TGTGCCAGTAGTATGACTAGGGCGTCCGGAGAGACCCAGTACTTC; CDR3: CASSMTRASGETQYF
length: 14; V: TRBV6-1; size: .; J: TRBJ1-5; D: .; DNA: TGTGCCAGCAGTGATGGGACATATAATCAGCCCCAGCATTTT; CDR3: CASSDGTYNQPQHF
length: 14; V: TRBV2; size: .; J: TRBJ2-1; D: TRBD2; DNA: TGTGCCAGCAGTGGAACTAGCGGGGACAATGAGCAGTTCTTC; CDR3: CASSGTSGDNEQFF
length: 13; V: TRBV2; size: .; J: TRBJ1-1; D: .; DNA: TGTGCCAGCAGCCCAACAGTGAACACTGAAGCTTTCTTT; CDR3: CASSPTVNTEAFF
length: 14; V: TRBV28; size: .; J: TRBJ2-5; D: TRBD1; DNA: TGTGCCAGCAGGGACAGGCTAGACGGAGAGACCCAGTACTTC; CDR3: CASRDRLDGETQYF
length: 15; V: TRBV6-6; size: .; J: TRBJ1-5; D: TRBD1; DNA: TGTGCCAGCAGCCTGGACAGGGGTTATAATCAGCCCCAGCATTTT; CDR3: CASSLDRGYNQPQHF
length: 15; V: TRBV9; size: .; J: TRBJ2-3; D: .; DNA: TGTGCCAGCAGCGTAGCGGCAGGGAGCACAGATACGCAGTATTTT; CDR3: CASSVAAGSTDTQYF
length: 14; V: TRBV19; size: .; J: TRBJ1-5; D: .; DNA: TGTGCCAGTAGCAACGGGGAAAGGCGTCAGCCCCAGCATTTT; CDR3: CASSNGERRQPQHF
length: 18; V: TRBV7-9; size: once; J: TRBJ2-7; D: TRBD1; DNA: TGTGCCAGCAGCTTTTCCATTGGGACAGGGAGGTACAGTAACGAGCAGTACTTC; CDR3: CASSFSIGTGRYSNEQYF
length: 16; V: TRBV7-9; size: .; J: TRBJ2-5; D: TRBD2; DNA: TGTGCCAGCAGCGGACCGGGACTAGCGGTACAAGAGACCCAGTACTTC; CDR3: CASSGPGLAVQETQYF
length: 14; V: TRBV28; size: .; J: TRBJ2-5; D: TRBD2; DNA: TGTGCCAGCCGGGTAGCGGGAGGGGGGAAGACCCAGTACTTC; CDR3: CASRVAGGGKTQYF
length: 15; V: TRBV5-1; size: .; J: TRBJ1-4; D: TRBD1; DNA: TGCGCCAGCAGCTTGGAGGGGGCGCCTAATGAAAAACTGTTTTTT; CDR3: CASSLEGAPNEKLFF
length: 14; V: TRBV27; size: .; J: TRBJ1-6; D: .; DNA: TGTGCCAGCAGCTACTTCCCCTCCAATTCACCCCTCCACTTT; CDR3: CASSYFPSNSPLHF
length: 13; V: TRBV5-1; size: once; J: TRBJ1-2; D: TRBD1; DNA: TGCGCCAGCAGCCACGACAGGGCCGGTGGCTACACCTTC; CDR3: CASSHDRAGGYTF
length: 17; V: TRBV7-9; size: .; J: TRBJ2-1; D: TRBD2; DNA: TGTGCCAGCAGCTTAGCATCTAGCGGGAGGAACCACAATGAGCAGTTCTTC; CDR3: CASSLASSGRNHNEQFF
length: 14; V: TRBV6-5; size: once; J: TRBJ2-7; D: .; DNA: TGTGCCAGCAGTTACGGAAGTGGGTGGCGGGAGCAGTACTTC; CDR3: CASSYGSGWREQYF
length: 13; V: TRBV6-5; size: .; J: TRBJ1-1; D: TRBD1; DNA: TGTGCCAGCAGTTTCGGGACAGGGACTGAAGCTTTCTTT; CDR3: CASSFGTGTEAFF
length: 16; V: TRBV4-3; size: .; J: TRBJ2-1; D: .; DNA: TGCGCCAGCAGCCAATCGTGGCAGGGGGGCTACAATGAGCAGTTCTTC; CDR3: CASSQSWQGGYNEQFF
length: 16; V: TRBV11-2; size: .; J: TRBJ1-4; D: .; DNA: TGTGCCAGCAATTCCCTGCGGAAGGGGGTTAATGAAAAACTGTTTTTT; CDR3: CASNSLRKGVNEKLFF
length: 17; V: TRBV11-2; size: few; J: TRBJ1-4; D: .; DNA: TGTGCCAGCAGCTTAGATACCCCCAGGGCAGCTAATGAAAAACTGTTTTTT; CDR3: CASSLDTPRAANEKLFF
length: 13; V: TRBV5-8; size: .; J: TRBJ2-3; D: .; DNA: TGTGCCAGCAGCAAGGACACCTCAGATACGCAGTATTTT; CDR3: CASSKDTSDTQYF
length: 13; V: TRBV19; size: .; J: TRBJ2-6; D: .; DNA: TGTGCCAGTAGTATCACTGGGGCCAACGTCCTGACTTTC; CDR3: CASSITGANVLTF
length: 17; V: TRBV19; size: .; J: TRBJ1-4; D: TRBD1; DNA: TGTGCCAGTAGTAGAGACAGGGAGGGTTCAACTAATGAAAAACTGTTTTTT; CDR3: CASSRDREGSTNEKLFF
length: 12; V: TRBV12-3/TRBV12-4; size: .; J: TRBJ2-7; D: .; DNA: TGTGCCAGCAGCAATATAGGGGGAGAGCAGTACTTC; CDR3: CASSNIGGEQYF
length: 16; V: TRBV21-1; size: .; J: TRBJ2-7; D: .; DNA: TGTGCCAGCAGCAAAGGACGGGACAGGGGGCGGGACGAGCAGTACTTC; CDR3: CASSKGRDRGRDEQYF
length: 12; V: TRBV30; size: .; J: TRBJ1-1; D: .; DNA: TGTGCCTGGAGTCACGGTGACACTGAAGCTTTCTTT; CDR3: CAWSHGDTEAFF
length: 15; V: TRBV19; size: .; J: TRBJ1-1; D: TRBD1; DNA: TGTGCCAGTAGTTTTGACAGGGGGCCCGGCACTGAAGCTTTCTTT; CDR3: CASSFDRGPGTEAFF
length: 15; V: TRBV9; size: .; J: TRBJ2-1; D: TRBD1; DNA: TGTGCCAGCAGCTCGAGGACAGGGGAGGGTAATGAGCAGTTCTTC; CDR3: CASSSRTGEGNEQFF
length: 14; V: TRBV2; size: .; J: TRBJ1-2; D: TRBD1; DNA: TGTGCCAGCTATACAGGGGTGGAATTCTATGGCTACACCTTC; CDR3: CASYTGVEFYGYTF
length: 13; V: TRBV11-2; size: .; J: TRBJ1-1; D: .; DNA: TGTGCCAGCAGCCCGATGGCGCGGGCTGAAGCTTTCTTT; CDR3: CASSPMARAEAFF
length: 13; V: TRBV6-5; size: .; J: TRBJ2-7; D: .; DNA: TGTGCCAGCAGTTACGGCAGGGGAAAAGAGCAGTACTTC; CDR3: CASSYGRGKEQYF
length: 13; V: TRBV12-3/TRBV12-4; size: .; J: TRBJ2-2; D: TRBD1; DNA: TGTGCCAGCAGTTTAACAGGGGAGGGGGAGCTGTTTTTT; CDR3: CASSLTGEGELFF
length: 13; V: TRBV7-2; size: .; J: TRBJ1-2; D: .; DNA: TGTGCCAGCAGCTCCGCCGGGGTGGGGGGCTACACCTTC; CDR3: CASSSAGVGGYTF
length: 15; V: TRBV7-2; size: .; J: TRBJ1-2; D: TRBD1; DNA: TGTGCCAGCAGCCCCCGGACAGGGACGGACTATGGCTACACCTTC; CDR3: CASSPRTGTDYGYTF
length: 15; V: TRBV9; size: .; J: TRBJ2-3; D: TRBD2; DNA: TGTGCCAGCAGCTCTCGGGCGGGGGGCACAGATACGCAGTATTTT; CDR3: CASSSRAGGTDTQYF
length: 14; V: TRBV27; size: few; J: TRBJ1-1; D: TRBD1; DNA: TGTGCCAGCAGTTTTGGGACAGGGGTAACTGAAGCTTTCTTT; CDR3: CASSFGTGVTEAFF
length: 14; V: TRBV5-6; size: .; J: TRBJ2-5; D: TRBD1; DNA: TGTGCCAGCAGCACCCGACAGGGACAAGAGACCCAGTACTTC; CDR3: CASSTRQGQETQYF